This TCR beta chain is from a study of blood T cells in healthy people across ages. A sample-barcoded 5' primer and a J-beta primer mix were used in a second PCR of about 6 to 11 cycles. TCRdb used MiXCR to reprocess the 5' RACE reads, holding one entry per CDR3 protein. Of 750,000 or so distinct CDR3 sequences in the sample, 20% to 25% were seen once. The germline V and J ends were trimmed by 5 bases and 2 bases, with 12 bases remaining between them. Germline-derived CDR1 and CDR2 are SGHAT and FQNNGV. The CDR3 loop spans 14 amino acids. These sequences were also reported in another study, on T cells of mothers and their children.

The source is a boy between 10 and 17 years old in good health. The sample taken for sequencing was blood. The chain joins TRBV11-2 to TRBJ2-5; weak D call: TRBD2 (5 bases). CDR3 in amino acids: CASSRLRGQETQYF. The CDR3 DNA reads TGTGCCAGCAGCAGACTCCGGGGACAAGAGACCCAGTACTTC.